One T cell receptor beta chain is described in this entry. Antigen specificity is unknown. The record originates from a study of PD-L1 blockade in urothelial cancer. Study in general: Bladder-origin urothelial cancer in males described twenty-five of the 29 patients. Patients had undergone 0 to 3 prior chemotherapy regimens. Analyses used blood from 3 weeks (second dose) and 6 weeks after treatment start. Study-wide results and caveats: More expansion of tumor-associated blood clones, seen at 3 weeks, marked durable-benefit patients.

V gave up 5 bases and J gave up 7 bases; unmatched junction bases: 6. CDR3 length: 15 amino acids. Germline-derived CDR1 and CDR2 are SEHNR and FQNEAQ (reference sequence). Sequenced by immunoSEQ multiplex PCR; TCRdb stores in-frame clones only, minus some. In the table there are roughly 100,000 clones, approximately 87% of which are singletons. The sample's time point: peripheral blood 6 weeks after treatment start. The source of this sequence is a man in his 70s with urothelial cancer. The chain recombines TRBV7-9 with TRBJ2-3; TRBD2 aligns across 13 bases. The source was PBMCs, collected around atezolizumab (anti-PD-L1) treatment. The CDR3 here is CASSGGTSGTYTQYF. CDR3 bases: TGTGCCAGCAGCGGAGGGACTAGCGGGACTTATACGCAGTATTTT.